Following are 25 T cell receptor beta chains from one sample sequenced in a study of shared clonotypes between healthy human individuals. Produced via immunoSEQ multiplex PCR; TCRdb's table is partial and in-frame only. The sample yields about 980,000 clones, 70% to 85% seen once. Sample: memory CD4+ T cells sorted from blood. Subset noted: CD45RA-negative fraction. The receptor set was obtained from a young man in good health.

CDR3 nucleotides: TGTGCCAGCAGCTCCTTTAATTCTGGAAACACCATATATTTT. Its translation: CASSSFNSGNTIYF. The chain has TRBV5-6 and TRBJ1-3; D is unclear. Trimming pared 3 bases from V and 1 base from J, leaving 8 bases between. There are 14 residues in the CDR3. Germline lookup yields CDR1 SGHDT and CDR2 YYEEEE.

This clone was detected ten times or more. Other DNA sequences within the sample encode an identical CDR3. CDR3 sequence: CASSEMNTEAFF. CDR3 nucleotide sequence: TGTGCCAGCAGCGAGATGAACACTGAAGCTTTCTTT. The gene calls are TRBV28 and TRBJ1-1; D gene uncertain. Germline V lookup: CDR1 MDHEN, CDR2 SYDVKM. V dropped 6 bases and J dropped 0 bases, with 5 bases sitting between them. CDR3 length: 12 residues.

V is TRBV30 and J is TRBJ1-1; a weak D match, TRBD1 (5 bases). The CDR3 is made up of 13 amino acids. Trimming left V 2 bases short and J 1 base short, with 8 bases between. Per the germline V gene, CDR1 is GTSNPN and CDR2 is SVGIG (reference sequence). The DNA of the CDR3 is TGTGCCTGGAGTCTGACAGAGAACACTGAAGCTTTCTTT. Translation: CAWSLTENTEAFF.

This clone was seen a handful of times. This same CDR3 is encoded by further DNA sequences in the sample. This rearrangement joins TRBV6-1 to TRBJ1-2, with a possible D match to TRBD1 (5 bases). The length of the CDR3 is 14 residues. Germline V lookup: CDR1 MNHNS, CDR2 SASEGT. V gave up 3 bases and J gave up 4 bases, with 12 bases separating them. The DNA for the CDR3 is TGTGCCAGCAGTGAGTTGGGGACTGGCTATGGCTACACCTTC. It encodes CASSELGTGYGYTF.

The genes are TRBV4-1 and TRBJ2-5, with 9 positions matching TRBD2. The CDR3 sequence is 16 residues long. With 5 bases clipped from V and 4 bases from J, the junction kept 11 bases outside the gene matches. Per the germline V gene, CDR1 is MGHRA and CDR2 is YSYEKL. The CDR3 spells CASSSSGERGAETQYF. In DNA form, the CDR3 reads TGCGCCAGCAGCTCGTCAGGGGAGCGGGGGGCAGAGACCCAGTACTTC.

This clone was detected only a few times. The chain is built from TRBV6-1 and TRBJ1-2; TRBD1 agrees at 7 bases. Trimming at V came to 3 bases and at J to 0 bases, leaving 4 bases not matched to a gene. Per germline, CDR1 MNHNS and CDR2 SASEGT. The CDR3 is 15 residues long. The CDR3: CASSDRDRANYGYTF. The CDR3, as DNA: TGTGCCAGCAGTGACAGGGACAGAGCTAACTATGGCTACACCTTC.

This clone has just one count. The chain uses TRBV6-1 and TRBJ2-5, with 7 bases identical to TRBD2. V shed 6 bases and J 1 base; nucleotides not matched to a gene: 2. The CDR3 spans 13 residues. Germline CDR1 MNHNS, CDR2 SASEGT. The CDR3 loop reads CASRQRGQETQYF. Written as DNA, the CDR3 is TGTGCCAGCAGGCAGCGGGGCCAAGAGACCCAGTACTTC.

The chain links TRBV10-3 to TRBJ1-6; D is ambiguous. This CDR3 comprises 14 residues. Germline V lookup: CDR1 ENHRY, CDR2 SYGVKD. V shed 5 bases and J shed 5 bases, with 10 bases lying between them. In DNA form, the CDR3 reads TGTGCCATCAGTATGGGGATAGATAATTCACCCCTCCACTTT. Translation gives CAISMGIDNSPLHF.

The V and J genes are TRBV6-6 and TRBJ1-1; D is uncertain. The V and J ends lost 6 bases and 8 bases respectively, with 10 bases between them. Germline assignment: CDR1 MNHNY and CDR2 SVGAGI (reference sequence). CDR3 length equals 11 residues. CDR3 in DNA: TGTGCCAGCAGCCCCTCCAAAGAAGCTTTCTTT. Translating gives CASSPSKEAFF.

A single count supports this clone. The CDR3 region is CASSQGTSTGELFF. CDR3 nucleotide sequence: TGCGCCAGCAGCCAAGGGACTAGCACCGGGGAGCTGTTTTTT. The V call is TRBV4-3, the J call TRBJ2-2; 7 bases map to TRBD2. This CDR3 comprises 14 residues. V shed 1 base, J shed 4 bases, and the junction held 0 bases outside the gene matches. Germline V gives CDR1 LGHNA, CDR2 YSLEER.

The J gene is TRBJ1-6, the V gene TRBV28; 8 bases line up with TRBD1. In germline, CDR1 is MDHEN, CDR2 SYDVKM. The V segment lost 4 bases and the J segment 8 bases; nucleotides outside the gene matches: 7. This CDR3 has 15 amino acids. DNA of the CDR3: TGTGCCAGCAGTTGGGGTCAGGGGGCCTATTCACCCCTCCACTTT. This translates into CASSWGQGAYSPLHF.

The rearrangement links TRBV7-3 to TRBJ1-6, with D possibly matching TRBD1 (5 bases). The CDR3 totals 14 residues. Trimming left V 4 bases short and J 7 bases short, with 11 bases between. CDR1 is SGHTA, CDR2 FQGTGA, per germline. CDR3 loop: CASSSRGANSPLHF. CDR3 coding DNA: TGTGCCAGCAGCTCCCGGGGCGCAAATTCACCCCTCCACTTT.

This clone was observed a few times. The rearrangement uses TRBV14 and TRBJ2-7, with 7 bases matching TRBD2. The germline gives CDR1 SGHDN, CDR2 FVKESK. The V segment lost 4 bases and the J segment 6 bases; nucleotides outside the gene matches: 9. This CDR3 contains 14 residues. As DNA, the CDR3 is TGTGCCAGCAGCCGCTTTCGGGCTAGCGGCGAGCAGTACTTC. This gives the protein CASSRFRASGEQYF.

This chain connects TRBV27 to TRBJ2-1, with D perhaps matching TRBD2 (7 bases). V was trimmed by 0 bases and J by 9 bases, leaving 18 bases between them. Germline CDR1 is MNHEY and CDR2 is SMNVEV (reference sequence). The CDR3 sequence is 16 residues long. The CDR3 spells CASSLSLGGHGGEQFF. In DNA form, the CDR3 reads TGTGCCAGCAGTTTATCGTTGGGGGGGCACGGAGGTGAGCAGTTCTTC.

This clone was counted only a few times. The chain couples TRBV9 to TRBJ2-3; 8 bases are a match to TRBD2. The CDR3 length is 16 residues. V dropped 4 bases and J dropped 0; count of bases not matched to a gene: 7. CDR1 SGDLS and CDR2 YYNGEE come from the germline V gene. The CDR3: CASSPAGASSTDTQYF. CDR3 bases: TGTGCCAGCAGCCCAGCGGGAGCCTCTAGCACAGATACGCAGTATTTT.

CDR3 in amino acids: CASSMGYANYGYTF. CDR3 sequence (DNA): TGTGCCAGTAGTATGGGTTACGCTAACTATGGCTACACCTTC. The rearrangement joins TRBV19 to TRBJ1-2; D is uncertain. Trimming cost V 3 bases and J 0 bases, with 8 bases left between them. Germline-derived CDR1 and CDR2 are LNHDA and SQIVND (reference sequence). The length of the CDR3 is 14 residues.

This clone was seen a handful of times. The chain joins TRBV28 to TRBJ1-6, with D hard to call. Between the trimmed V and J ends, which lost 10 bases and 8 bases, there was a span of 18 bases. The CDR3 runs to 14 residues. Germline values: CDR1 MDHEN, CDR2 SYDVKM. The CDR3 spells CATLGGQRDSPLHF. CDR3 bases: TGTGCCACCCTTGGAGGGCAGAGGGATTCACCCCTCCACTTT.

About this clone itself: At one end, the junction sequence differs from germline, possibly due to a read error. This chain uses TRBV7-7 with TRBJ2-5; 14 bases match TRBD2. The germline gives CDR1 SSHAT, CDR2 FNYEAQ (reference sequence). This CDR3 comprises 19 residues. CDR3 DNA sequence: TGTGCTAGCAGCTTAGCCGGGACTAGCGGGAGAGTACACCAAGAGACCCAGTACTTC. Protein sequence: CASSLAGTSGRVHQETQYF.

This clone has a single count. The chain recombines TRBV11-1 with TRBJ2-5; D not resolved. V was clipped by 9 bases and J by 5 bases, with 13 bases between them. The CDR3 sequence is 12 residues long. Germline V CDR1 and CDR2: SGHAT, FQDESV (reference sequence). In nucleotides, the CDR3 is TGTGCCAGTGGTACCCGTTGGGAGACCCAGTACTTC. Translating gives CASGTRWETQYF.

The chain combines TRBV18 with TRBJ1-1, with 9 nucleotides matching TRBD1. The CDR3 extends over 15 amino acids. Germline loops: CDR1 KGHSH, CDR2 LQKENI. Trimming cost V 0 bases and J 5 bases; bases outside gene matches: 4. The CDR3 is CASSPPDRGFTEAFF. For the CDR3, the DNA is TGTGCCAGCTCACCACCCGACAGGGGGTTTACTGAAGCTTTCTTT.

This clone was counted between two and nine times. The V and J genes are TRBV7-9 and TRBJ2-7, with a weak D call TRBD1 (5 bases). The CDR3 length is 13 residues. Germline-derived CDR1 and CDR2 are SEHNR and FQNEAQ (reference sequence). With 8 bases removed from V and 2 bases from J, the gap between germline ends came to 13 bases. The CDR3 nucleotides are TGTGCCAGCTGTTATGCAGGGACCTACGAGCAGTACTTC. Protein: CASCYAGTYEQYF.

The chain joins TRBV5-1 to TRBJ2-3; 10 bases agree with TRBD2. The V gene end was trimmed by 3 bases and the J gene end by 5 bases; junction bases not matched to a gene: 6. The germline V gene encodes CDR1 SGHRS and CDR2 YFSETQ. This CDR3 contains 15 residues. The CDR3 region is CASSSAGGPGDTQYF. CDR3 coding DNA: TGCGCCAGCAGCTCAGCGGGAGGGCCGGGAGATACGCAGTATTTT.

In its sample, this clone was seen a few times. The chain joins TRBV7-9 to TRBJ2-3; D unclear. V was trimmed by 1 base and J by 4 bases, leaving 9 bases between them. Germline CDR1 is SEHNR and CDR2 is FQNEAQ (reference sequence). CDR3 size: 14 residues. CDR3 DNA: TGTGCCAGCAGCTTAGAAGTATTTGCAGATACGCAGTATTTT. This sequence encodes CASSLEVFADTQYF.

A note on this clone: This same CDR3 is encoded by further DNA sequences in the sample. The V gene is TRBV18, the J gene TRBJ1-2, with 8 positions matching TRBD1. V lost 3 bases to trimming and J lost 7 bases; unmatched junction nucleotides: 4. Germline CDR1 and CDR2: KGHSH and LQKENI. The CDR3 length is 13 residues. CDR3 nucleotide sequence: TGTGCCAGCTCACCTGGACAGGGCGGTGGCTACACCTTC. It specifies CASSPGQGGGYTF.

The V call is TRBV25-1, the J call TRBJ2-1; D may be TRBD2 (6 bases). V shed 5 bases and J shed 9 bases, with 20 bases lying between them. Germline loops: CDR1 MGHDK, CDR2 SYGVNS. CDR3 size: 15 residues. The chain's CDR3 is CASSRGTGVSSEQFF. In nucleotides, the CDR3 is TGTGCCAGCAGTCGTGGGACGGGAGTCTCTAGTGAGCAGTTCTTC. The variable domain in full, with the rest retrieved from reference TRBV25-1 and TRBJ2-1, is EADIYQTPRYLVIGTGKKITLECSQTMGHDKMYWYQQDPGMELHLIHYSYGVNSTEKGDLSSESTVSRIRTEHFPLTLESARPSHTSQYLCASSRGTGVSSEQFFGPGTRLTVL.